Listed below are T cell receptor beta chains from one sample, sequenced in a study of cytomegalovirus exposure and HLA in healthy donors. TCRdb's copy holds only in-frame clones and misses some; the assay was immunoSEQ multiplex PCR. The table has 130,000 or so clones, approximately 72% seen once. Sequenced sample: PBMCs. These receptors all come from a woman aged 55-69 years in good health and CMV-seronegative. Each CDR3 is given without its conserved first and last residue. The D gene is left open where the match is weak.

V gene	D gene	CDR3 protein
TRBV9	-	ASSVGESRIYGYT
TRBV7-9	-	ASALSISGNEQF
TRBV7-2	-	ASSLAGRGGTYEQY
TRBV5-1	-	ASSNGQSNSPLH
TRBV28	-	ASSQDFYGYT
TRBV6-1	TRBD1	ASSETRRTGGVSSYEQY
TRBV6-1	-	ASSEGSYQPQH
TRBV2	TRBD2	ASNPSGDTQY
TRBV5-1	TRBD2	ASSTRTSGGGQETQY
TRBV15	-	ATSRERAGAGEQY
TRBV6-1	TRBD1	ASSENIRGRVGEKLF
TRBV19	TRBD1	ASSIDGQGHYGYT
TRBV5-1	TRBD2	ASSFLMTSGGNEQF
TRBV6-5	-	ASSPGGPLYT
TRBV6-5	TRBD2	ASSYGSGGNNEQF
TRBV18	-	ASSPQAVQETQY
TRBV27	-	ASSSSGRRPPRRDEQY
TRBV28	TRBD1	ASSFLDRDPYGYT
TRBV4-2	-	ASSRRDSGKEDTQY
TRBV19	-	ASSIAGVPREQY
TRBV5-1	TRBD2	ASSPQGSGGAHEQY
TRBV29-1	-	SVSSTPPSSAYEQY
TRBV7-9	TRBD1	ASSSPGQGVNNEQF
TRBV6-5	-	ASRLQGVTEAF
TRBV11-3	-	ASSIRRDLTYTQY
TRBV7-9	-	ASSYGDFGTGELF
TRBV6-5	TRBD2	ASSPAGVYEQY
TRBV5-1	-	ASSSDTNYGYT
TRBV7-6	-	ASSLVRGTGELF
TRBV6-5	-	ASSSTGSSYEQY
TRBV29-1	TRBD1	SVRTGEGNQPQH
TRBV5-1	TRBD1	ASSINRGARNEQY
TRBV11-2	-	ASSLQGYGYT
TRBV27	TRBD2	ASSLTSGGTDTQY
TRBV28	TRBD2	ASTPGGRVEQY
TRBV19	-	ASSINRNTEAF
TRBV19	-	ASRQSTDTQY
TRBV7-8	-	ASRLDRFEQY
TRBV5-1	-	ASSLGPGNTEAF
TRBV19	-	ASSIIDQPQH